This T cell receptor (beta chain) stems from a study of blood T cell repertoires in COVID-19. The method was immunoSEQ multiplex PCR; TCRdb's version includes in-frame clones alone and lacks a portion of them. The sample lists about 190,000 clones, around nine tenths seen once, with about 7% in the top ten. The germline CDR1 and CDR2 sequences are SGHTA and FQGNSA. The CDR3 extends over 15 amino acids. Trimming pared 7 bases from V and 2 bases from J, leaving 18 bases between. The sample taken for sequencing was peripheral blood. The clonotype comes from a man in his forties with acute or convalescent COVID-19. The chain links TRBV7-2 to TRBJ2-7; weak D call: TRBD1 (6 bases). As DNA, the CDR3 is TGTGCCAGCACCCCTTGGGCCGAGGGGGCCTACGAGCAGTACTTC. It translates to CASTPWAEGAYEQYF. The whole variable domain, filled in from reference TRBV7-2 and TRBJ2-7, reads GAGVSQSPSNKVTEKGKDVELRCDPISGHTALYWYRQSLGQGLEFLIYFQGNSAPDKSGLPSDRFSAERTGGSVSTLTIQRTQQEDSAVYLCASTPWAEGAYEQYFGPGTRLTVT.